The following is a TCR beta chain sequence with its context. Antigen: not known. This CDR3 spans 13 amino acids. This entry comes from a study of identifying expanded T cells in peripheral blood. Study-wide points: Clone count variance between roughly 2-week samples rose with total template count. Approximately 1.1 clones differed between technical replicates, versus approximately 17 and 20 over time.

Some clones are missing from TCRdb's copy, which holds only in-frame ones; the method was immunoSEQ multiplex PCR. Counted here are about 85,000 clones, 70% to 90% occurring once; the ten biggest clones make up around 2.8%. Sequencing input: blood. The V and J genes are TRBV12-1 and TRBJ2-7. TRBV12-1 is a recognized pseudogene. This TCR was recovered from a person aged 18 to 75 in good health. This CDR3 is CASSAGTNYEQYF. CDR3 nucleotide sequence: TGTGCCAGCAGTGCCGGGACCAACTACGAGCAGTACTTC.